Following are 24 T cell receptor beta chains from one sample sequenced in a study of cytomegalovirus exposure and HLA in healthy donors. In the PCR, 60 Vbeta and 13 Jbeta primers were used. The method was immunoSEQ multiplex PCR; TCRdb's version includes in-frame clones alone and lacks a portion of them. The profile covers 130,000 to 150,000 clones, with about 70% appearing a single time and about 4.5% taken by the ten largest. Specimen: PBMCs. The receptors were sampled from a man in his sixties in good health and CMV-seronegative.

About this clone: Without the conserved terminal phenylalanine or tryptophan, this CDR3 likely stems from a read error. The DNA is left out, because the CDR3 cannot be placed on it with certainty; the CDR3 is given as TCRdb lists it. This CDR3 is CASSPPGRDSAEWN. The chain recombines TRBV28 with TRBJ2-3; whether TRBD2, the table's D call, matches the DNA was not checked. From its first to its last residue, the CDR3 has 14 amino acids. The germline gives CDR1 MDHEN, CDR2 SYDVKM.

The V and J genes are TRBV7-3 and TRBJ2-7; D perhaps matches TRBD2 (6 bases). The CDR3 loop spans 14 amino acids. The germline gives CDR1 SGHTA, CDR2 FQGTGA. Trimming pared 4 bases from V and 1 base from J, leaving 11 bases between. In DNA form, the CDR3 reads TGTGCCAGCAGCTCTCGGACTACATCCTACGAGCAGTACTTC. It encodes CASSSRTTSYEQYF. Full variable domain (outside the CDR3, taken from reference TRBV7-3 and TRBJ2-7): GAGVSQTPSNKVTEKGKYVELRCDPISGHTALYWYRQSLGQGPEFLIYFQGTGAADDSGLPNDRFFAVRPEGSVSTLKIQRTERGDSAVYLCASSSRTTSYEQYFGPGTRLTVT.

The V and J genes are TRBV6-5 and TRBJ2-2, with 10 bases fitting TRBD2. Germline assignment: CDR1 MNHEY and CDR2 SVGAGI. V gave up 6 bases and J gave up 6 bases; unmatched junction bases: 4. The CDR3 is made up of 14 amino acids. The CDR3 coding sequence is TGTGCCAGCAGGTCTAGCGGGAGTCCCGGGGAGCTGTTTTTT. It encodes CASRSSGSPGELFF.

The J gene is TRBJ1-2, the V gene TRBV10-2, with TRBD1 as a possible D gene (6 bases). V was clipped by 1 base and J by 5 bases, with 14 bases between them. CDR3 length: 15 residues. CDR1 and CDR2 from the germline V gene are WSHSY and SAAADI. CDR3: CASSEFLDSRYGYTF. The DNA for the CDR3 is TGCGCCAGCAGTGAGTTTCTGGACAGTAGGTATGGCTACACCTTC.

This rearrangement joins TRBV29-1 to TRBJ1-2; TRBD1 matches at 10 bases. V gave up 6 bases and J gave up 3 bases; unmatched junction bases: 4. Germline values: CDR1 SQVTM, CDR2 ANQGSEA. CDR3 length: 13 amino acids. CDR3 protein: CSVTGTGDYGYTF. For the CDR3, the DNA is TGCAGCGTCACCGGGACAGGGGACTATGGCTACACCTTC.

J is TRBJ1-1 and V is TRBV19; TRBD1 might be the D (6 bases). This CDR3 has 14 amino acids. Germline V gives CDR1 LNHDA, CDR2 SQIVND (reference sequence). V was shortened by 6 bases and J by 1 base, with 12 bases between the two germline ends. CDR3 loop: CASSTGQSNTEAFF. CDR3 bases: TGTGCCAGTAGCACAGGACAGTCGAACACTGAAGCTTTCTTT.

V usage is TRBV7-3 and J usage is TRBJ2-1, with 8 bases identical to TRBD1. Germline values: CDR1 SGHTA, CDR2 FQGTGA. CDR3 size: 15 residues. The V and J ends lost 3 bases and 0 bases, in that order; junction bases with no gene match: 1. Written as DNA, the CDR3 is TGTGCCAGCAGCTTCGGACAGGGCTCCTACAATGAGCAGTTCTTC. It encodes CASSFGQGSYNEQFF.

The chain joins TRBV7-3 to TRBJ1-1; perhaps TRBD1 as D (6 bases). The germline V and J ends were trimmed by 5 bases and 5 bases, with 15 bases remaining between them. CDR1 is SGHTA and CDR2 is FQGTGA in the germline V gene. The CDR3 is made up of 14 amino acids. The CDR3 DNA reads TGTGCCAGCAGCCCTTTAGGGGGGGAAACTGAAGCTTTCTTT. Translation: CASSPLGGETEAFF.

The chain employs TRBV2 and TRBJ2-4; 7 positions match TRBD1. There are 15 residues in the CDR3. Germline values: CDR1 SNHLY, CDR2 FYNNEI. The V gene end was trimmed by 5 bases and the J gene end by 11 bases; junction bases not matched to a gene: 15. CDR3 amino acids: CASSTGDQNLAFQYF. CDR3 nucleotides: TGTGCCAGCAGTACAGGGGACCAGAACCTAGCATTTCAGTACTTC.

The rearrangement links TRBV15 to TRBJ2-3; TRBD2 aligns across 9 bases. This CDR3 has 13 residues. With 6 bases clipped from V and 5 bases from J, the junction kept 3 bases outside the gene matches. Germline-derived CDR1 and CDR2 are LNHNV and YYDKDF (reference sequence). The CDR3 sequence is CATRGLAIDTQYF. The CDR3 nucleotides read TGTGCCACCAGAGGACTAGCGATAGATACGCAGTATTTT.

J is TRBJ1-1 and V is TRBV27; no definite D call. The length of the CDR3 is 14 residues. CDR1 is MNHEY, CDR2 SMNVEV, per germline (reference sequence). V shed 5 bases and J shed 5 bases, with 15 bases lying between them. The CDR3 sequence: CASSTMQRTTEAFF. For the CDR3, the DNA is TGTGCCAGCAGTACCATGCAGCGTACTACTGAAGCTTTCTTT.

This clone showed up just a few times. This sequence joins TRBV10-1 and TRBJ2-2, with 8 nucleotides matching TRBD2. V gave up 4 bases and J gave up 5 bases; unmatched junction bases: 6. This CDR3 region has 15 residues. CDR1 is WNHNN, CDR2 SYGVQD, per germline (reference sequence). CDR3: CASSGTSPTTGELFF. CDR3 bases: TGCGCCAGCAGTGGGACTAGCCCGACGACCGGGGAGCTGTTTTTT.

The chain is built from TRBV10-3 and TRBJ1-2; D might be TRBD1 (5 bases). Germline V lookup: CDR1 ENHRY, CDR2 SYGVKD. This CDR3 spans 14 amino acids. Trimming removed 7 bases from V and 8 bases from J, with 20 bases in between. The CDR3 DNA follows: TGTGCCATCACTTTCGACAGCGTCGCGGAGGGCTACACCTTC. Amino acid sequence: CAITFDSVAEGYTF.

This chain connects TRBV9 to TRBJ2-7; D unclear. V lost 4 bases and J 0 bases, leaving 14 bases between the germline ends. This CDR3 is 15 amino acids long. Germline V lookup: CDR1 SGDLS, CDR2 YYNGEE. The CDR3 sequence: CASSITLTPSYEQYF. The CDR3, as DNA: TGTGCCAGCAGCATCACCCTAACGCCCTCCTACGAGCAGTACTTC.

The genes are TRBV9 and TRBJ1-2; 7 nucleotides match TRBD1. J lost 6 bases, V lost 4 bases, and 9 bases had no gene match. Looked up from germline, CDR1 is SGDLS and CDR2 is YYNGEE. The CDR3 has 14 residues. This CDR3 is CASSLLLGGDGYTF. The CDR3 nucleotides are TGTGCCAGCAGCCTCTTATTAGGGGGCGATGGCTACACCTTC.

The V and J genes are TRBV28 and TRBJ2-7; 10 positions match TRBD1. The CDR3 length is 15 residues. Unmatched junction bases numbered 11, after V lost 5 bases and J lost 7 bases. The germline CDR1 and CDR2 sequences are MDHEN and SYDVKM. In DNA form, the CDR3 reads TGTGCCAGCAGTCAGGGGGGACAGGGGTTGGGAGAGCAGTACTTC. As protein: CASSQGGQGLGEQYF.

The CDR3 DNA follows: TGTGCCAGCAGCTGGGACAGGGCCTACGAGCAGTACTTC. It codes for CASSWDRAYEQYF. The chain employs TRBV6-6 and TRBJ2-7; 9 bases are shared with TRBD1. The CDR3 extends over 13 amino acids. Per the germline V gene, CDR1 is MNHNY and CDR2 is SVGAGI (reference sequence). Trimming cost V 6 bases and J 2 bases; bases outside gene matches: 2.

The chain links TRBV30 to TRBJ2-5; a possible D gene is TRBD2 (5 bases). The CDR3 runs to 13 residues. CDR1 is GTSNPN and CDR2 is SVGIG in the germline V gene (reference sequence). V gave up 2 bases and J gave up 7 bases, with 14 bases separating them. The CDR3 region is CAWSPISAGTQYF. CDR3 DNA sequence: TGTGCCTGGAGTCCCATCTCGGCGGGGACCCAGTACTTC.

The chain carries TRBV9 and TRBJ1-1, with unresolved D. The germline V and J ends were trimmed by 1 base and 6 bases, with 13 bases remaining between them. The CDR3 has 14 amino acids. The germline V gene encodes CDR1 SGDLS and CDR2 YYNGEE. The CDR3 nucleotides read TGTGCCAGCAGCGTACCCCCAACGGGATCTGAAGCTTTCTTT. It codes for CASSVPPTGSEAFF.

This chain connects TRBV11-2 to TRBJ2-7; D not certain. The V and J ends lost 1 base and 0 bases respectively, with 10 bases between them. The CDR3 has 15 residues. Germline-derived CDR1 and CDR2 are SGHAT and FQNNGV. The DNA for the CDR3 is TGTGCCAGCAGCTTAGTCACAGACGTCTCCTACGAGCAGTACTTC. This gives the protein CASSLVTDVSYEQYF.

There are a few counts of this clone. The chain links TRBV5-1 to TRBJ2-1; 10 bases map to TRBD2. The germline V gene has CDR1 SGHRS and CDR2 YFSETQ. CDR3 length: 17 residues. The V gene end was trimmed by 1 base and the J gene end by 5 bases; junction bases not matched to a gene: 9. CDR3 amino acids: CASSLSWLAGDDNEQFF. The CDR3 nucleotides are TGCGCCAGCAGCTTGAGTTGGCTAGCGGGAGATGACAATGAGCAGTTCTTC.

The J gene is TRBJ1-5, the V gene TRBV7-2; D ambiguous. The ends were cut back, 0 bases at V and 3 bases at J, with 9 bases in the middle. The V gene's germline CDR1 is SGHTA and CDR2 FQGNSA. This CDR3 is 15 amino acids long. The CDR3 loop is CASSLAGQYNQPQHF. DNA of the CDR3: TGTGCCAGCAGCTTAGCTGGGCAATACAATCAGCCCCAGCATTTT.

CDR3 region: CASSQDRASGTSPSGGYNEQFF. The DNA of the CDR3 is TGCGCCAGCAGCCAAGATCGGGCAAGCGGGACTAGCCCTTCAGGTGGGTACAATGAGCAGTTCTTC. J is TRBJ2-1 and V is TRBV4-1, with TRBD2 identical over 9 bases. The V and J ends lost 0 bases and 4 bases, in that order; junction bases with no gene match: 22. Per the germline V gene, CDR1 is MGHRA and CDR2 is YSYEKL. This CDR3 region has 22 residues.

V and J are TRBV6-5 and TRBJ2-5, with D possibly being TRBD1 (5 bases). The end of the DNA aligns better with TRBJ2-7, so the J call may be wrong. The length of the CDR3 is 12 residues. The germline CDR1 and CDR2 sequences are MNHEY and SVGAGI. The CDR3, as DNA: TGTGCCACCAAGGACATCTCCTACGAGCAGTACTTC. This gives the protein CATKDISYEQYF.